The 27 T cell receptor beta chains below all came from one sample that was sequenced in a study of tumor-infiltrating lymphocytes in primary liver carcinoma. A primer matching the constant region was used to make TCR beta cDNA from 500 to 650 ng of total RNA. Library construction for TCR beta comprised three nested multiplex PCR rounds performed with slightly modified ARM-PCR. Running 10 cycles apiece, the first two PCR rounds relied on TRBV1-TRBV30 forward primers together with a C-beta reverse primer. TCRdb re-derived calls from the multiplex PCR reads in MiXCR, one entry per CDR3 protein. The sample holds 95,000 to 100,000 distinct CDR3 sequences, 65% to 75% seen once. Taking about 17-31 mg of unsorted bulk tissue, the authors co-extracted RNA and DNA. The source material was liver tumor tissue from sampling region 2. Subset noted: tumor region T2, inferior pole. All receptors come from a woman aged 55-69 years with primary liver carcinoma and hepatitis B virus infection.

As to this clonotype: A read error may explain this, as a much larger clone is one base away. Lacking the conserved final phenylalanine or tryptophan, this CDR3 likely reflects a read error. This rearrangement joins TRBV11-2 to TRBJ2-5; D might be TRBD2 (7 bases). Per germline, CDR1 SGHAT and CDR2 FQNNGV. Trimming stripped 8 bases from V and 1 base from J, with 20 bases between. The CDR3 totals 16 residues. The DNA for the CDR3 is TGTGCCAGCGGCTCACTAAGGGGGGGCTTCCAAGAGACCCAGTACCTC. Amino acids: CASGSLRGGFQETQYL.

Of note for this clonotype: The junction and the germline gene differ at one end; a read error may be behind it. The chain carries TRBV30 and TRBJ1-2, with 10 bases aligning to TRBD1. This CDR3 is built from 16 residues. The germline CDR1 and CDR2 sequences are GTSNPN and SVGIG (reference sequence). The DNA of the CDR3 is TGTGTCTGGAGTGTACGAGTCCGGGACAGGGGCTATGGCTACACCTTC. Protein product: CVWSVRVRDRGYGYTF.

Remarks on this clonotype: An end of the junction differs from the germline gene, which may be a read error. The J gene is TRBJ2-7, the V gene TRBV12-3 or TRBV12-4; no clear D. The CDR3 totals 14 residues. In nucleotides, the CDR3 is TGTGCCAGCACCAACGACGCCGGCTCCCACGAGCAGCACTTC. Residues: CASTNDAGSHEQHF.

This clonotype has only one observation. The J gene is TRBJ2-5, the V gene TRBV6-1; D may be TRBD1 (5 bases). From germline, CDR1 is MNHNS and CDR2 SASEGT. V lost 6 bases and J 3 bases, leaving 17 bases between the germline ends. This CDR3 spans 15 amino acids. The CDR3 loop reads CASRGDRDREETQYF. In nucleotides, the CDR3 is TGTGCCAGCAGAGGGGATAGGGATCGAGAAGAGACCCAGTACTTC.

Notes on this clonotype: The junction differs from germline at one of its ends, possibly a read error. The chain combines TRBV6-6 with TRBJ2-4; the D gene is possibly TRBD1 (5 bases). The CDR3 covers 13 residues. The germline V gene encodes CDR1 MNHNY and CDR2 SVGAGI (reference sequence). The CDR3 DNA sequence: TGTGCCAGCACCCCGATAGGGGAATACATCCAGTACTTC. Amino acid sequence: CASTPIGEYIQYF.

With regard to this clonotype: Since a much larger clone is just one base distant, this may be a read error. V and J are TRBV5-6 and TRBJ2-1; TRBD1 aligns across 8 bases. The CDR3 is 15 residues long. CDR1 is SGHDT, CDR2 YYEEEE, per germline. CDR3 sequence: CASSLGQGNSHELFF. DNA for the CDR3: TGTGCCAGCAGCTTGGGACAGGGGAATAGTCATGAGCTGTTCTTC. Full variable domain (remainder filled in from reference TRBV5-6 and TRBJ2-1): DAGVTQSPTHLIKTRGQQVTLRCSPKSGHDTVSWYQQALGQGPQFIFQYYEEEERQRGNFPDRFSGHQFPNYSSELNVNALLLGDSALYLCASSLGQGNSHELFFGPGTRLTVL.

This clonotype came up a few times. A much larger clonotype is one base distant, so this may be a read error. V gene TRBV10-2 combines with J gene TRBJ2-5; maybe TRBD1 (5 bases). Germline V gives CDR1 WSHSY, CDR2 SAAADI. The V and J ends lost 2 bases and 7 bases respectively, with 17 bases between them. There are 15 residues in the CDR3. The CDR3 DNA reads TGCGCCAGCAGTGAGGCAGGCGCAGGGCGTGTGACCCAGTACTTC. Encoded protein: CASSEAGAGRVTQYF.

Regarding this clonotype: It may be a read error: a sequence one base away is much more abundant. The rearrangement links TRBV6-5 to TRBJ2-5, with 10 bases identical to TRBD2. The CDR3 length is 19 residues. The V gene's germline CDR1 is MNHEY and CDR2 SVGAGI. In nucleotides, the CDR3 is TGTGCCAGCAGTTTTAAGGCTAGCGGGAGTGTTGAGTACCAAGAGACCCGGTACTTC. It specifies CASSFKASGSVEYQETRYF.

About this clonotype: The CDR3 carries no conserved terminal phenylalanine or tryptophan, so it likely arises from a read error. V gene TRBV5-6 combines with J gene TRBJ1-6; tentatively, D is TRBD1 (6 bases). This CDR3 comprises 14 residues. Germline V lookup: CDR1 SGHDT, CDR2 YYEEEE. V lost 3 bases to trimming and J lost 9 bases, with 13 bases between them. CDR3 sequence (DNA): TGTGCCAGCAGCTGGTGGACAGAGGTTTCACCCCTCCACTCT. It is translated as CASSWWTEVSPLHS.

With respect to this clonotype: An end of the junction differs from the germline gene, which may be a read error. The chain is built from TRBV29-1 and TRBJ2-7; a possible D gene is TRBD2 (6 bases). The germline V gene encodes CDR1 SQVTM and CDR2 ANQGSEA. This CDR3 is built from 12 residues. The CDR3 coding sequence is TGCAGCGTTGAGTTCCCGGGGGACGAGCACTACTTC. Translation gives CSVEFPGDEHYF.

The chain is built from TRBV28 and TRBJ1-5; the D is unclear. The CDR3 runs to 12 residues. CDR1 is MDHEN, CDR2 SYDVKM, per germline. The V gene lost 7 bases and the J gene lost 6 bases, with 10 bases spanning the gap. The CDR3 protein is CASTLPGQPQHF. The CDR3 DNA is TGTGCCAGCACCCTTCCGGGTCAGCCCCAGCATTTT.

This clonotype was counted at least ten times. V usage is TRBV4-1 and J usage is TRBJ2-1, with 10 positions matching TRBD2. CDR3 length: 16 residues. V was pared by 1 base and J by 5 bases, with 5 bases of the junction left unmatched. Germline lookup yields CDR1 MGHRA and CDR2 YSYEKL. The CDR3 region is CASSQAASGGNNEQFF. The CDR3 region has the DNA TGCGCCAGCAGCCAAGCCGCTAGCGGGGGAAACAATGAGCAGTTCTTC.

The chain recombines TRBV30 with TRBJ2-7, with D tentatively TRBD1 (5 bases). The CDR3 extends over 12 amino acids. CDR1 is GTSNPN and CDR2 is SVGIG in the germline V gene (reference sequence). Trimming pared 3 bases from V and 7 bases from J, leaving 13 bases between. The CDR3 coding sequence is TGTGCCTGGAGGGGCATCTCAGGGGAGCAGTACTTC. Its translation is CAWRGISGEQYF.

In its sample, this clonotype was seen a few times. This clone may be a read error of a much larger clone one base away. The gene calls are TRBV5-4 and TRBJ1-3; 8 bases fit TRBD1. Germline V gene sequence: CDR1 SGHNT, CDR2 YYREEE (reference sequence). CDR3 length: 15 residues. The V and J ends lost 4 bases and 3 bases, in that order; junction bases with no gene match: 6. CDR3 in amino acids: CASSPDRVIGNTIYF. CDR3 sequence (DNA): TGTGCCAGCAGCCCGGACAGGGTGATTGGAAACACCATATATTTT.

Remarks on this clonotype: At one end the junction does not follow the germline gene, possibly because of a read error. This chain uses TRBV29-1 with TRBJ1-2; D uncertain. The CDR3 contains 12 residues. Per germline, CDR1 SQVTM and CDR2 ANQGSEA. CDR3 loop: CIVEGRGYGYTF. CDR3 DNA sequence: TGCATCGTTGAGGGCAGAGGCTATGGCTACACCTTC.

This clonotype appeared many times. The gene calls are TRBV4-1 and TRBJ1-5; 8 bases agree with TRBD1. The CDR3 covers 15 residues. With 3 bases clipped from V and 5 bases from J, the junction kept 6 bases outside the gene matches. CDR1 is MGHRA, CDR2 YSYEKL, per germline. CDR3 region: CASSQVDRADQPQHF. The CDR3 DNA is TGCGCCAGCAGCCAGGTGGACAGGGCGGATCAGCCCCAGCATTTT.

This clonotype was seen more than once but under ten times. V is TRBV18 and J is TRBJ2-7; 7 nucleotides agree with TRBD1. This CDR3 comprises 14 residues. The V gene's germline CDR1 is KGHSH and CDR2 LQKENI. The ends lost 0 bases at V and 5 bases at J; junction bases unmatched: 4. CDR3 nucleotides: TGTGCCAGCTCACCACCGTACGACAGGGACGAGCAGTACTTC. This translates into CASSPPYDRDEQYF.

About this clonotype itself: Since the CDR3 does not end with the conserved phenylalanine or tryptophan, this likely comes from a read error. The chain is built from TRBV29-1 and TRBJ1-1; D is unclear. Germline loops: CDR1 SQVTM, CDR2 ANQGSEA. Trimming pared 6 bases from V and 1 base from J, leaving 9 bases between. This CDR3 spans 12 amino acids. The chain's CDR3 is CSVAKSNTEAFR. The CDR3 DNA is TGCAGCGTCGCCAAGTCGAACACTGAAGCTTTCCGT.

For this clonotype: No conserved phenylalanine or tryptophan is present at the end of the CDR3, so a read error is the likely explanation. The chain combines TRBV5-4 with TRBJ2-3; D is unclear. The ends were cut back, 1 base at V and 2 bases at J, with 8 bases in the middle. The CDR3 is 14 amino acids. Germline loops: CDR1 SGHNT, CDR2 YYREEE (reference sequence). CDR3 in amino acids: CASSLTQVTDTQYL. CDR3 sequence (DNA): TGTGCCAGCAGCTTGACCCAGGTCACAGATACGCAGTATCTT.

This clonotype was counted a few times. CDR3 loop: CASSPWDREFTEAFF. The CDR3 nucleotides are TGTGCCAGCAGTCCCTGGGATAGGGAGTTCACTGAAGCTTTCTTT. V and J are TRBV6-2 or TRBV6-3 and TRBJ1-1, with D unclear. The V end lost 5 bases, the J end lost 4 bases, and 17 bases lay between the germline ends. The CDR3 loop spans 15 amino acids. The V gene's germline CDR1 is MNHEY and CDR2 SVGEGT.

The chain is built from TRBV29-1 and TRBJ2-5; D unresolved. Germline V CDR1 and CDR2: SQVTM, ANQGSEA. The V end lost 8 bases, the J end lost 14 bases, and 27 bases lay between the germline ends. The CDR3 consists of 13 residues. The CDR3 loop is CSIFRSGLETYYF. The CDR3 DNA reads TGCAGCATCTTCAGATCGGGCTTGGAGACCTACTACTTC. The full variable domain, its missing parts supplied by reference TRBV29-1 and TRBJ2-5, is SAVISQKPSRDICQRGTSLTIQCQVDSQVTMMFWYRQQPGQSLTLIATANQGSEATYESGFVIDKFPISRPNLTFSTLTVSNMSPEDSSIYLCSIFRSGLETYYFGPGTRLLVL.

This clonotype was seen ten or more times. This chain links TRBV6-1 with TRBJ2-3; D gene unclear. The CDR3 contains 12 residues. Germline V lookup: CDR1 MNHNS, CDR2 SASEGT. V lost 4 bases, J lost 4 bases, and 6 bases lay in between. The CDR3 DNA reads as TGTGCCAGCAGTGTTGGTGCAGATACGCAGTATTTT. Its protein product is CASSVGADTQYF.

To note about this clonotype: The CDR3 does not close with the conserved phenylalanine or tryptophan, likely indicating a read error. DNA of the CDR3: TGTGGCAGCAGCTTGGCAGCGGCTGCCCGGAGTGAGCAGTTCTTA. As protein: CGSSLAAAARSEQFL. The rearrangement uses TRBV11-3 and TRBJ2-1; TRBD2 is a possible D gene (5 bases). Germline V CDR1 and CDR2: SGHNT, YENEEA. The length of the CDR3 is 15 residues.

Notes on this clonotype: The conserved phenylalanine or tryptophan is not found at the CDR3 terminus, so this likely reflects a read error. The chain is built from TRBV6-2 or TRBV6-3 and TRBJ2-7; D not certain. The CDR3 covers 13 residues. Per germline, CDR1 MNHEY and CDR2 SVGEGT. The CDR3 coding sequence is TGTATCAGCAGTTACTCAGAGGTCTACGAGCAGTACTCC. Amino acid sequence: CISSYSEVYEQYS.

This clonotype has only one observation. A read error is possible here, since a much larger clone lies one base away. The V and J genes are TRBV5-1 and TRBJ2-1; D remains unclear. This CDR3 has 14 amino acids. Per germline, CDR1 SGHRS and CDR2 YFSETQ. For the CDR3, the DNA is TGCGCCAGCAGTTTAGTCGCTGGTTACAATGAGCGGTTCTTC. Residues: CASSLVAGYNERFF.

The chain links TRBV18 to TRBJ2-1, with D maybe TRBD2 (6 bases). Trimming pared 0 bases from V and 8 bases from J, leaving 20 bases between. The germline gives CDR1 KGHSH, CDR2 LQKENI. The CDR3 totals 17 residues. The CDR3 DNA is TGTGCCAGCTCACCACCGAGAGGAGGGAGAGGCCTCGATGAGCAGTTCTTC. Amino acids: CASSPPRGGRGLDEQFF.

Note on this clonotype: A much larger clonotype is one base distant, so this may be a read error. The gene calls are TRBV28 and TRBJ2-7, with 9 bases matching TRBD2. This CDR3 is built from 15 residues. Losses at the gene ends were 6 bases for V and 2 bases for J; bases not matched to a gene: 8. Germline loops: CDR1 MDHEN, CDR2 SYDVKM. CDR3 nucleotide sequence: TGTGCCAGCAGCGATAGCGGGAGCCTCCCCTACGAGCAGTACTTC. Translating it yields CASSDSGSLPYEQYF.